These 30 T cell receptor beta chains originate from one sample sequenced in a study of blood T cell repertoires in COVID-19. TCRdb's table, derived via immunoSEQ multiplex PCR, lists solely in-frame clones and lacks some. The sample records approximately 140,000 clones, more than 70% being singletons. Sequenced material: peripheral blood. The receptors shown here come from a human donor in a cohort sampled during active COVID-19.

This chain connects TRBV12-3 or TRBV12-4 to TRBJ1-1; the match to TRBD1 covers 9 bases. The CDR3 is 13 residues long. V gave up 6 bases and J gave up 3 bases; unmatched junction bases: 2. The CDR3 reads CASRGQGHTEAFF. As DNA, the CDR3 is TGTGCCAGCAGGGGACAGGGCCACACTGAAGCTTTCTTT.

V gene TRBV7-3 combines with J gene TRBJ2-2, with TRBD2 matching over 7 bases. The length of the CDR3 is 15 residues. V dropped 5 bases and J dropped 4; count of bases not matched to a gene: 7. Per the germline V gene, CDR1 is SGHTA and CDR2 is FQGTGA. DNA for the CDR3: TGTGCCAGCAGCCCCACTAGCGTTGGCACCGGGGAGCTGTTTTTT. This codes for CASSPTSVGTGELFF.

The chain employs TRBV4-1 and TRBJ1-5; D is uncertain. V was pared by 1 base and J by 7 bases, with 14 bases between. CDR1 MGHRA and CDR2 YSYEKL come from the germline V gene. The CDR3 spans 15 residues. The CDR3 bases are TGCGCCAGCAGCCAAGTAATAGCGGGGAAACAGCCCCAGCATTTT. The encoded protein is CASSQVIAGKQPQHF.

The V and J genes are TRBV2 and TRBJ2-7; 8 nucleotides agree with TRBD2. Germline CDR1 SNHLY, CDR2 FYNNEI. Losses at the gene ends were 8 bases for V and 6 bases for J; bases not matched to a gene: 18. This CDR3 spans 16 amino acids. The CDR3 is CASERAAGTRTVEQYF. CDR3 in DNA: TGTGCCAGCGAGCGGGCGGCCGGGACTAGGACCGTCGAGCAGTACTTC.

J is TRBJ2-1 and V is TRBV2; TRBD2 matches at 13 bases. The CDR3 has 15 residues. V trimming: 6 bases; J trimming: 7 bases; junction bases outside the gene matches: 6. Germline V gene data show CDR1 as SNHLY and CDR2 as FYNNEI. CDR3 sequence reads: CASRGGTSGVNEQFF. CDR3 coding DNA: TGTGCCAGCAGAGGAGGGACTAGCGGGGTAAATGAGCAGTTCTTC.

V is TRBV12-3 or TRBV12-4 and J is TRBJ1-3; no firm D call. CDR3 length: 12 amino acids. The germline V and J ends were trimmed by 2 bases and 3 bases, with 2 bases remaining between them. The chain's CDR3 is CASSLLGNTIYF. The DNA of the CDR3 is TGTGCCAGCAGTTTACTTGGAAACACCATATATTTT.

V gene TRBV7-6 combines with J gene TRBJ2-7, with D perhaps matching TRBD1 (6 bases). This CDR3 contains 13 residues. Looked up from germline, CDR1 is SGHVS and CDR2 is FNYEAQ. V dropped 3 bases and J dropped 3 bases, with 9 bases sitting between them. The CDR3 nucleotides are TGTGCCAGCAGCTTTACAGGGTTCTACGAGCAGTACTTC. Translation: CASSFTGFYEQYF.

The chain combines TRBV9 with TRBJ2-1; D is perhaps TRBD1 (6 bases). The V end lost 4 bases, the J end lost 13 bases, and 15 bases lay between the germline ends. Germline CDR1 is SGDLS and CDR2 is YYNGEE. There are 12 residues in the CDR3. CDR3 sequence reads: CASSLSGTSQFF. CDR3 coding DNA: TGTGCCAGCAGCTTATCCGGGACAAGCCAGTTCTTC.

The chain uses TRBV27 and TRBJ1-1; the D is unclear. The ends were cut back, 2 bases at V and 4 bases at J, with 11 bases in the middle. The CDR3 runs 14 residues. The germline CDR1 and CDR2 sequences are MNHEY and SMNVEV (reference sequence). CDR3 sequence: CASSLAGFSTEAFF. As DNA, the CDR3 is TGTGCCAGCAGTTTAGCGGGGTTCAGCACTGAAGCTTTCTTT.

CDR3 DNA sequence: TGTGCCAGCAGTTCCGGGTCGAACACCGGGGAGCTGTTTTTT. Encoded protein: CASSSGSNTGELFF. The rearrangement links TRBV27 to TRBJ2-2; D uncertain. CDR1 is MNHEY and CDR2 is SMNVEV in the germline V gene (reference sequence). The CDR3 runs 14 residues. V lost 4 bases, J lost 0 bases, and 6 bases lay in between.

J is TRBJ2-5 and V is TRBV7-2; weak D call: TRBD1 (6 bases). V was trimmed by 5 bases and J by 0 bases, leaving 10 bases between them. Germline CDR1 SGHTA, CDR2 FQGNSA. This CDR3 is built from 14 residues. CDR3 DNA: TGTGCCAGCAGCCGGGACACGTACCAAGAGACCCAGTACTTC. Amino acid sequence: CASSRDTYQETQYF. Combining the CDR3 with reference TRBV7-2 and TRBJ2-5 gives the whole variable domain GAGVSQSPSNKVTEKGKDVELRCDPISGHTALYWYRQSLGQGLEFLIYFQGNSAPDKSGLPSDRFSAERTGGSVSTLTIQRTQQEDSAVYLCASSRDTYQETQYFGPGTRLLVL.

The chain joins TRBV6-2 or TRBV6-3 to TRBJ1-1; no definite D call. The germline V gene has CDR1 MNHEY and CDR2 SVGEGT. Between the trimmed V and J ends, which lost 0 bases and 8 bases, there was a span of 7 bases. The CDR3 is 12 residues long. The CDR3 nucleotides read TGTGCCAGCAGTTACTCGCGGGGAGAAGCTTTCTTT. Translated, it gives CASSYSRGEAFF.

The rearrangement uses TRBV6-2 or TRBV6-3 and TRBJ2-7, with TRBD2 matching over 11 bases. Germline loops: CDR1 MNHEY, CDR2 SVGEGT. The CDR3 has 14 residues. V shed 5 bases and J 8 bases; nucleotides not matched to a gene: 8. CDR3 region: CASSALAGGLQQYF. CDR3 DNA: TGTGCCAGCAGTGCCCTAGCGGGGGGCTTACAGCAGTACTTC.

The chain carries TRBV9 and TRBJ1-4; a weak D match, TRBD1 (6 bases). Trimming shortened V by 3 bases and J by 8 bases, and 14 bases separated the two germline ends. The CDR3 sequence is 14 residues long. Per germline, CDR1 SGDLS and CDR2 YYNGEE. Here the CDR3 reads CASSAAGQNEKLFF. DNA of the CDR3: TGTGCCAGCAGCGCCGCCGGACAGAACGAAAAACTGTTTTTT.

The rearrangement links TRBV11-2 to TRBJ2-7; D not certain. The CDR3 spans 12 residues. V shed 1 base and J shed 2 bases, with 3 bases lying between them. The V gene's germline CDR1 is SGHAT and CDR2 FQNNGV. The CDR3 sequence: CASSLATYEQYF. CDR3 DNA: TGTGCCAGCAGCTTAGCAACCTACGAGCAGTACTTC.

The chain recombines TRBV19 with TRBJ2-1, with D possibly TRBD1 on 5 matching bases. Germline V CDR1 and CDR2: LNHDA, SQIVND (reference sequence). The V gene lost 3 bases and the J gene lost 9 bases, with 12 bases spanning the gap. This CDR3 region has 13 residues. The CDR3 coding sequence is TGTGCCAGTAGTATCCCAGCAAGGGGTGAGCAGTTCTTC. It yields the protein CASSIPARGEQFF. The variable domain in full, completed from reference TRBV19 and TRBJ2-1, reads DGGITQSPKYLFRKEGQNVTLSCEQNLNHDAMYWYRQDPGQGLRLIYYSQIVNDFQKGDIAEGYSVSREKKESFPLTVTSAQKNPTAFYLCASSIPARGEQFFGPGTRLTVL.

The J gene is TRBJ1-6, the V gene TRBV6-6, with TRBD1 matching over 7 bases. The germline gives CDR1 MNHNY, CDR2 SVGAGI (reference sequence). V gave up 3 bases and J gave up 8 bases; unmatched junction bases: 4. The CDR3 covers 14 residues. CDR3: CASSYSRGDSPLHF. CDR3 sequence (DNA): TGTGCCAGCAGTTATAGCAGGGGGGATTCACCCCTCCACTTT.

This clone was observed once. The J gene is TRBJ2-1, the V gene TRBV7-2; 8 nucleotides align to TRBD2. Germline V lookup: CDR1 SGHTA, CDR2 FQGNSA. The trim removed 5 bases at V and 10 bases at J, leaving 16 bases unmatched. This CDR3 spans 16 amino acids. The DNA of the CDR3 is TGTGCCAGCAGCCATTCCTATAGCGGGGCCCGGGGGGAGCAGTTCTTC. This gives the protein CASSHSYSGARGEQFF.

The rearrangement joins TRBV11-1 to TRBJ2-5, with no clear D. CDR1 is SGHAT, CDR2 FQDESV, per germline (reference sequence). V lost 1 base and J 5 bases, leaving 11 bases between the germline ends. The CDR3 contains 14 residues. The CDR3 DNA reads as TGTGCCAGCAGCTTAGGAGCAAATTGGGAGACCCAGTACTTC. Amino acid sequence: CASSLGANWETQYF.

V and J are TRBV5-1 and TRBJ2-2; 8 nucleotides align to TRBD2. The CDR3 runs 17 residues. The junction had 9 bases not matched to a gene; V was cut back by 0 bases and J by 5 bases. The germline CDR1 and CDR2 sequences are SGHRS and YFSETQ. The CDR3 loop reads CASSLESGGGITGELFF. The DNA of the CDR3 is TGCGCCAGCAGCTTGGAAAGCGGGGGTGGTATTACCGGGGAGCTGTTTTTT.

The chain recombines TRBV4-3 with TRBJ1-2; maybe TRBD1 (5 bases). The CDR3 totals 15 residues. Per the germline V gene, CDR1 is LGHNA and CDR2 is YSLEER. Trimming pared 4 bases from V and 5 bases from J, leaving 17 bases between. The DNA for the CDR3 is TGCGCCAGCAGCCGCAGCCCCCCAGGGTGGTATGGCTACACCTTC. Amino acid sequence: CASSRSPPGWYGYTF.

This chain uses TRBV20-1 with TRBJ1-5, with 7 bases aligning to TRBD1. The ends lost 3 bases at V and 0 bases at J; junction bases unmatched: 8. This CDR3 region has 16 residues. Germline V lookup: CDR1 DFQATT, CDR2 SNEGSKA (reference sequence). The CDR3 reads CSASSPRGLSNQPQHF. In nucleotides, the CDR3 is TGCAGTGCTAGTTCCCCAAGGGGGCTTAGCAATCAGCCCCAGCATTTT.

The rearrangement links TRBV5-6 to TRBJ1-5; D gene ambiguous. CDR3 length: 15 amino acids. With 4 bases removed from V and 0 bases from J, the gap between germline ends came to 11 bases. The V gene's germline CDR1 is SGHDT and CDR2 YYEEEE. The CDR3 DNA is TGTGCCAGCAGCCTGGGTATCCTTAGCAATCAGCCCCAGCATTTT. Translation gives CASSLGILSNQPQHF.

DNA for the CDR3: TGTGCCAGCAGTTACTTCGGGGTGATCACAGATACGCAGTATTTT. Residues: CASSYFGVITDTQYF. The chain recombines TRBV6-6 with TRBJ2-3, with TRBD2 as a possible D gene (5 bases). Germline CDR1 MNHNY, CDR2 SVGAGI (reference sequence). Trimming removed 1 base at V and 2 bases at J, with 10 bases between. This CDR3 comprises 15 residues.

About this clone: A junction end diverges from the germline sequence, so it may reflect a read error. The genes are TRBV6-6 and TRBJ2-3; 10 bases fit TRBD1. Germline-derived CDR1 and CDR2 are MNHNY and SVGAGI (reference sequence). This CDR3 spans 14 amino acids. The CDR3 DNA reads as TGTGCCAGCAGCGCCGAGGTTTCCGGGACAGGGGAGTCTTTT. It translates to CASSAEVSGTGESF.

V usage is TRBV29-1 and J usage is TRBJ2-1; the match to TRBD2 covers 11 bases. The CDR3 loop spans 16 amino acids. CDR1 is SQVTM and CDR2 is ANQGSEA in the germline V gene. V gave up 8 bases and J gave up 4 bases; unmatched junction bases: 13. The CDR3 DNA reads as TGCAGCTCCAACCGGGGAGGGACTAGCGGTTACAATGAGCAGTTCTTC. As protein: CSSNRGGTSGYNEQFF.

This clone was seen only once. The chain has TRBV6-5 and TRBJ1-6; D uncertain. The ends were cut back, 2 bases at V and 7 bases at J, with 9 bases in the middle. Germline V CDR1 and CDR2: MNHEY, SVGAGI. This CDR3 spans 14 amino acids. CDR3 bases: TGTGCCAGCAGTTACGAGGGCCGGAATTCACCCCTCCACTTT. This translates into CASSYEGRNSPLHF.

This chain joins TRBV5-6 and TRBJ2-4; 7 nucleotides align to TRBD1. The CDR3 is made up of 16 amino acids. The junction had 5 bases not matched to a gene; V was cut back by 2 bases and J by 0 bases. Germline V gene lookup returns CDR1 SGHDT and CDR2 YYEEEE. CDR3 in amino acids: CASSFWTGLAKNIQYF. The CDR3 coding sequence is TGTGCCAGCAGCTTCTGGACAGGTCTAGCCAAAAACATTCAGTACTTC. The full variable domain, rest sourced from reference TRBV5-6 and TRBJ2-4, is DAGVTQSPTHLIKTRGQQVTLRCSPKSGHDTVSWYQQALGQGPQFIFQYYEEEERQRGNFPDRFSGHQFPNYSSELNVNALLLGDSALYLCASSFWTGLAKNIQYFGAGTRLSVL.

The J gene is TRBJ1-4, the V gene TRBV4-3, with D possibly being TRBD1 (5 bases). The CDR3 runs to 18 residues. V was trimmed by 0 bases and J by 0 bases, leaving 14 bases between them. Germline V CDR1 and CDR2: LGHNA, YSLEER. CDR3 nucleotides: TGCGCCAGCAGCCAAGATGGGGCAGGGCATACAACTAATGAAAAACTGTTTTTT. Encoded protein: CASSQDGAGHTTNEKLFF.

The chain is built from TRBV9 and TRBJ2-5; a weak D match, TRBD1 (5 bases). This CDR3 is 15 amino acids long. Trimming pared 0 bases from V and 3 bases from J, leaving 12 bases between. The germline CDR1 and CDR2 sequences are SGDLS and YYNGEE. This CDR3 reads CASSVEVGREETQYF. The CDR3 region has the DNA TGTGCCAGCAGCGTAGAGGTGGGCAGGGAAGAGACCCAGTACTTC.